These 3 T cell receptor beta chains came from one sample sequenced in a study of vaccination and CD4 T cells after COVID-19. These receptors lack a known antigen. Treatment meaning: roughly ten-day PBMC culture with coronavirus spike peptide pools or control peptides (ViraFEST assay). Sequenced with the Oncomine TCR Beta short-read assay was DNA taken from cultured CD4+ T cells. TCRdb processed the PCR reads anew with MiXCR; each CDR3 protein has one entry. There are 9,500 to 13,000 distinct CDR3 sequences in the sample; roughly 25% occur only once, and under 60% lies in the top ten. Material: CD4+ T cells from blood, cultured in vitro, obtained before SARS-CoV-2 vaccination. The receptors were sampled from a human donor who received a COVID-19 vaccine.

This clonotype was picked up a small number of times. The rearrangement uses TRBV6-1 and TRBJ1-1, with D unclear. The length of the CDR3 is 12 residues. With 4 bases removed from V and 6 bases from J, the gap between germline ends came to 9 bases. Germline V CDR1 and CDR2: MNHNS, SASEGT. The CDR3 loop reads CASSGLRAEAFF. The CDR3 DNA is TGTGCCAGCAGTGGACTCCGCGCTGAAGCTTTCTTT.

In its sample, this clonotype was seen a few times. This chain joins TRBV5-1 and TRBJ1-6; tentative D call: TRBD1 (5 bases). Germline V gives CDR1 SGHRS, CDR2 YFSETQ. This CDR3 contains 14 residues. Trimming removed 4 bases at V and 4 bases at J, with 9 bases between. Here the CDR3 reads CASSEGFYNSPLHF. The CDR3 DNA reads TGCGCCAGCAGCGAGGGGTTTTATAATTCACCCCTCCACTTT.

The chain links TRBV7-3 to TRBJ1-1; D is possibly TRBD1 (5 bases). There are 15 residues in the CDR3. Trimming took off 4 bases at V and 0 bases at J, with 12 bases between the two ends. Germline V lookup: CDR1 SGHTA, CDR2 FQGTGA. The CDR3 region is CASSSSGQMNTEAFF. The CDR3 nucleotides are TGTGCCAGCAGCTCAAGCGGACAAATGAACACTGAAGCTTTCTTT.